The source of this TCR beta chain is a study of blood T cell repertoires in COVID-19 (dated by TCRdb to the early 2020s). Regarding the complete study: Samples covering the acute and convalescent phases of COVID-19 were provided by collaborators in the United States, Italy and Spain. The material from the prospective study consisted of cDNA or gDNA derived from T cells, B-cell-depleted T cells, or PBMCs. Deeply sampled blood TCRbeta repertoires from subjects exposed to, actively infected with, or recovered from COVID-19 were included in the dataset. The repertoires were released in a freely available public database meant as a resource for research on the immune response to SARS-CoV-2. The samples were drawn from two sources: the first 160 participants of the ongoing ImmuneRACE study, and 1,200 or so subjects contributed by 6 global collaborators. Sample metadata almost always included a de-identified subject ID, COVID-19 status, age in years and sex. Where available, HLA class I and class II types were obtained from metadata supplied by the sample provider rather than from assay-based typing. Here is what the overall study found, with its caveats: The quantity of clinical and demographic metadata differed by source and by participant and was supplied without curation.

In the prospective study, participants were roughly 18 to 100 years old, resided in 24 geographic areas of the United States, and were enrolled through a virtual design. In the prospective study, cohorts were assigned on the basis of participant-reported clinical history obtained from a screening survey and a study questionnaire. ImmuneRACE Cohort 3 recovered participants were defined by two consecutive negative NP/OP PCR tests, healthcare professional clearance, or symptom resolution. In the prospective study, whole blood, serum and a nasopharyngeal or oropharyngeal swab were collected from each participant by mobile phlebotomists. Additional blood draws and questionnaires over a 2-month period could optionally be provided by prospective study participants. Blood samples from the prospective study were shipped frozen or at room temperature prior to DNA extraction. About this clone: The clone's antigen remains unknown. One base away there is no much larger clone; base qualities are not given.

TCRbeta CDR3 regions were amplified from genomic DNA using the immunoSEQ Assay, a bias-controlled multiplex PCR. In the original analysis: Within the assay, amplification of reference gene primers was used to estimate how many nucleated cells each sample contained. To quantify the absolute abundance of each unique TCRbeta CDR3 rearrangement, sequence reads were collapsed and filtered. For each sample, productive Simpson clonality was calculated as the square root of Simpson's diversity index across productive rearrangements. This is the immuneACCESS table as TCRdb keeps it, with only in-frame sequences that have V and J called. A part of the clones is gone; compared with another copy, unresolved V genes explain less than half, and the rest is unexplained. V and J calls and clone size are as listed in that table; D and trimming were resolved from the DNA. The sample has around 160,000 clones on record, more than 75% of them singletons. 4.5% to 7.5% of the sample rests with the top ten.

The cysteine opens and the phenylalanine closes a CDR3 of 12 amino acids. The DNA shown is the 36-base CDR3, in frame from base 1. V trim: 8 bases; J trim: 4 bases; unmatched bases: 4. The chain employs TRBV12-3 or TRBV12-4 and TRBJ2-7, and TRBD1 matches 8 of the central bases. Sequencing was done on a sample of PBMCs or T cells enriched from blood (not recorded which). The TCR comes from a man between 40 and 49 years old who had recovered from COVID-19. The CDR3 reads CASQNRGYEQYF. The DNA sequence is as follows: TGTGCCAGCCAAAACAGGGGGTACGAGCAGTACTTC.